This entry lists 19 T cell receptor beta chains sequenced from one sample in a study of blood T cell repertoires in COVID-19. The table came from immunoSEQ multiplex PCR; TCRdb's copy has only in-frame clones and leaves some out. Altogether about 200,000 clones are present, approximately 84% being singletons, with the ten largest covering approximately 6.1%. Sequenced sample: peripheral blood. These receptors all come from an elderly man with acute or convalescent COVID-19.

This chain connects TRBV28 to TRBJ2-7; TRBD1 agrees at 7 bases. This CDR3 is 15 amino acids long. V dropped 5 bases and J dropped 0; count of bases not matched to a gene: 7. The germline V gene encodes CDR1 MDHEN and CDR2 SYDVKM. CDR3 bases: TGTGCCAGCAGTGTCGACCGGGACAGCTCCTACGAGCAGTACTTC. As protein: CASSVDRDSSYEQYF.

As DNA, the CDR3 is TGTGCCAGCAGCGTAGCTCCCCTTGGACTAGCGGGAGCCTACGAGCAGTACTTC. Its translation: CASSVAPLGLAGAYEQYF. V gene TRBV9 combines with J gene TRBJ2-7; 13 bases fit TRBD2. CDR3 length equals 18 residues. Germline lookup yields CDR1 SGDLS and CDR2 YYNGEE. Trimming at V came to 0 bases and at J to 2 bases, leaving 8 bases not matched to a gene. Complete variable domain (other parts from reference TRBV9 and TRBJ2-7): DSGVTQTPKHLITATGQRVTLRCSPRSGDLSVYWYQQSLDQGLQFLIQYYNGEERAKGNILERFSAQQFPDLHSELNLSSLELGDSALYFCASSVAPLGLAGAYEQYFGPGTRLTVT.

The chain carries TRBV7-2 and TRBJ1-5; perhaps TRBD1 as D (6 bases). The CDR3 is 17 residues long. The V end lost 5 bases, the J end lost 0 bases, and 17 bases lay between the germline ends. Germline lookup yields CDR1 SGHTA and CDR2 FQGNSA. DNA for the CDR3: TGTGCCAGCAGCCAGCAGGCAGGGGCCTATAGCAATCAGCCCCAGCATTTT. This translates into CASSQQAGAYSNQPQHF.

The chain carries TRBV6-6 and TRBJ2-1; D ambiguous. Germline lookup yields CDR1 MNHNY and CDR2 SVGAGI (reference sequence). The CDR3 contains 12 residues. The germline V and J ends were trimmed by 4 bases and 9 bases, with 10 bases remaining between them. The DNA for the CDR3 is TGTGCCAGCAGTTTCCCTCCCGGTGAGCAGTTCTTC. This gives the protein CASSFPPGEQFF.

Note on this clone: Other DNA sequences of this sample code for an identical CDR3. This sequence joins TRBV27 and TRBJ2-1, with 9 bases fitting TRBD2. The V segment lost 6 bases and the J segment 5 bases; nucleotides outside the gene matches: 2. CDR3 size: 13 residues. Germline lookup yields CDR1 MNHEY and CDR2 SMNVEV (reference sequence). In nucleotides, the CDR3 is TGTGCCAGCAGAACTAGCGGGCACAATGAGCAGTTCTTC. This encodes CASRTSGHNEQFF.

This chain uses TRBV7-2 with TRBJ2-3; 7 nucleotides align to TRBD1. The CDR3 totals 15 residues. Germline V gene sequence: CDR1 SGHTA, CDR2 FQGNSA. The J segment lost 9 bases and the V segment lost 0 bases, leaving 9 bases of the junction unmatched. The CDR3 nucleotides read TGTGCCAGCAGCTTAGCGGGACAGCCCCAGGGGACGCAGTATTTT. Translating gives CASSLAGQPQGTQYF. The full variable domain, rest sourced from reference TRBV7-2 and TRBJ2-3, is GAGVSQSPSNKVTEKGKDVELRCDPISGHTALYWYRQSLGQGLEFLIYFQGNSAPDKSGLPSDRFSAERTGGSVSTLTIQRTQQEDSAVYLCASSLAGQPQGTQYFGPGTRLTVL.

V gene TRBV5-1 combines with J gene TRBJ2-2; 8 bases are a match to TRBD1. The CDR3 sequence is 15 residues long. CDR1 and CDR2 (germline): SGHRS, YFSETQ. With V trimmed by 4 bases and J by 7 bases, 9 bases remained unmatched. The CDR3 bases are TGCGCCAGCAGCAATCTCGGCAGGGGGCGCGGGGAGCTGTTTTTT. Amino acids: CASSNLGRGRGELFF.

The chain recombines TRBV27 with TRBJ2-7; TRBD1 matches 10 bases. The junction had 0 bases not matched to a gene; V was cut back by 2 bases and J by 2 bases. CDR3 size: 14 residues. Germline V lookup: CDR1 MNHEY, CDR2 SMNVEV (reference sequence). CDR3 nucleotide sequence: TGTGCCAGCAGTTTAGGGACAGGGGCCTACGAGCAGTACTTC. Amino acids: CASSLGTGAYEQYF.

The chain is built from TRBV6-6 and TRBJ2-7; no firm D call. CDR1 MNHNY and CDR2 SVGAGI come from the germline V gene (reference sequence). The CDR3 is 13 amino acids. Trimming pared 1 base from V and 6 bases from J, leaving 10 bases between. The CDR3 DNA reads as TGTGCCAGCAGTTACTTGGCAGGTCGCGAGCAGTACTTC. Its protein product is CASSYLAGREQYF.

This CDR3 reads CASSQGLPTDTQYF. DNA for the CDR3: TGTGCCAGCAGCCAGGGACTACCTACAGATACGCAGTATTTT. J is TRBJ2-3 and V is TRBV5-4; 7 bases agree with TRBD2. With 4 bases clipped from V and 3 bases from J, the junction kept 5 bases outside the gene matches. The CDR3 sequence is 14 residues long. CDR1 and CDR2 (germline): SGHNT, YYREEE (reference sequence). Supplemented by reference TRBV5-4 and TRBJ2-3, the full variable domain reads ETGVTQSPTHLIKTRGQQVTLRCSSQSGHNTVSWYQQALGQGPQFIFQYYREEENGRGNFPPRFSGLQFPNYSSELNVNALELDDSALYLCASSQGLPTDTQYFGPGTRLTVL.

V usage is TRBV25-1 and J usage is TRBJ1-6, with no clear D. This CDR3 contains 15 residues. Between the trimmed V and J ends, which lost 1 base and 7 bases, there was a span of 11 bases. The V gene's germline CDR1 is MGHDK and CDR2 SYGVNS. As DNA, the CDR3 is TGTGCCAGCAGTGAATTGGCCCCTCGCAATTCACCCCTCCACTTT. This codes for CASSELAPRNSPLHF.

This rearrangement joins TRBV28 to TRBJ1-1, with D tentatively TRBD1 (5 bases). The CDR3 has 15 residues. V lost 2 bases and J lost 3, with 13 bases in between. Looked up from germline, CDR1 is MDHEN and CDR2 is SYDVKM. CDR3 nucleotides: TGTGCCAGCAGTTTAGTGGGGCAGTACGACACTGAAGCTTTCTTT. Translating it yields CASSLVGQYDTEAFF.

The CDR3 sequence is CASSISGGGQVPSSYNEQFF. CDR3 nucleotide sequence: TGTGCCAGTAGTATTAGTGGGGGGGGACAGGTGCCGAGCTCCTACAATGAGCAGTTCTTC. This sequence joins TRBV19 and TRBJ2-1; possibly TRBD1 for D (8 bases). The V gene lost 3 bases and the J gene lost 0 bases, with 24 bases spanning the gap. The CDR3 runs to 20 residues. CDR1 is LNHDA, CDR2 SQIVND, per germline (reference sequence).

CDR3 sequence: CASSPRGSDSPFTGNTIYF. The CDR3 nucleotides are TGTGCCAGCAGTCCCCGTGGCTCCGACTCTCCCTTTACTGGAAACACCATATATTTT. The rearrangement links TRBV27 to TRBJ1-3; D is undetermined. The germline V gene encodes CDR1 MNHEY and CDR2 SMNVEV (reference sequence). The CDR3 has 19 amino acids. V gave up 5 bases and J gave up 2 bases, with 25 bases separating them.

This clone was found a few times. The CDR3 sequence: CASSTPSGRVNEQFF. CDR3 nucleotide sequence: TGTGCCAGCAGCACCCCTAGCGGAAGGGTCAATGAGCAGTTCTTC. The chain combines TRBV6-5 with TRBJ2-1, with TRBD2 identical over 7 bases. Germline V gene sequence: CDR1 MNHEY, CDR2 SVGAGI. V dropped 6 bases and J dropped 6; count of bases not matched to a gene: 11. The CDR3 length is 15 residues.

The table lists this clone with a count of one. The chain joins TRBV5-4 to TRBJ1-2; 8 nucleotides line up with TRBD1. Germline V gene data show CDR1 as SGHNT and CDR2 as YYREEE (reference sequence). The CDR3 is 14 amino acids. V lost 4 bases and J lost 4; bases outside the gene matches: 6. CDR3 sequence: CASSQGQAIYGYTF. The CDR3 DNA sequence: TGTGCCAGCAGCCAGGGACAGGCGATCTATGGCTACACCTTC.

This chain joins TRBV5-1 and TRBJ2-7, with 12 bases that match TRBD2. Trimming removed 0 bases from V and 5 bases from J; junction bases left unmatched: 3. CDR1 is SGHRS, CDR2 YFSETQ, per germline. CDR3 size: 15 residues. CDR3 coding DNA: TGCGCCAGCAGCTTGGGACTAGCGGGAGCAAACGAGCAGTACTTC. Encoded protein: CASSLGLAGANEQYF.

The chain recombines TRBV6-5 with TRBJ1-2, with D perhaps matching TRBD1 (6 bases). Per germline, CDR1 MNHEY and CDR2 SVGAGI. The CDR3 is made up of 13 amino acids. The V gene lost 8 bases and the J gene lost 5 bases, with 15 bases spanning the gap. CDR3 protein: CASHRTELYGYTF. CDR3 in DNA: TGTGCCAGCCATCGGACAGAGCTATATGGCTACACCTTC.

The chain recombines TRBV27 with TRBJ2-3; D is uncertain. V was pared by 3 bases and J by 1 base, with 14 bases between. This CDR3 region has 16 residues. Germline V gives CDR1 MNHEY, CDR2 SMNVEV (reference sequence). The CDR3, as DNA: TGTGCCAGCAGTTTCTGGGCGAGCCCTGGCACAGATACGCAGTATTTT. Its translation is CASSFWASPGTDTQYF.